Listed here are 21 T cell receptor beta chains from one sample, sequenced in a study of shared clonotypes between healthy human individuals. Cells designated naive CD8 were CD45RO-negative and were positively selected for CCR7, with terminally differentiated effector memory CD45RA+ cells excluded. Here immunoSEQ multiplex PCR was the method, and the copy in TCRdb shows in-frame clones only, minus some. The profile shows more than 2 million clones, approximately 92% of them singletons. The sequenced sample consisted of naive CD8+ T cells from PBMCs. The receptor set was obtained from a young man in good health. Some clones in this sample may be carry-over from other donors' samples.

The chain couples TRBV7-2 to TRBJ1-1; 7 positions agree with TRBD1. Germline V gene data show CDR1 as SGHTA and CDR2 as FQGNSA. V lost 5 bases, J lost 4 bases, and 7 bases stayed unmatched. The CDR3 consists of 14 residues. The CDR3 loop is CASSLTGVSTEAFF. Written as DNA, the CDR3 is TGTGCCAGCAGCCTAACAGGGGTAAGCACTGAAGCTTTCTTT.

The V and J genes are TRBV7-9 and TRBJ2-3; TRBD2 matches 7 bases. V dropped 2 bases and J dropped 3; count of bases not matched to a gene: 8. Germline CDR1 and CDR2: SEHNR and FQNEAQ (reference sequence). The CDR3 runs to 16 residues. The CDR3 is CASSLPMAGATDTQYF. CDR3 sequence (DNA): TGTGCCAGCAGCTTACCGATGGCGGGAGCAACAGATACGCAGTATTTT.

This clone is a singleton in its sample. The rearrangement uses TRBV10-3 and TRBJ2-5; 8 bases match TRBD1. Germline V gives CDR1 ENHRY, CDR2 SYGVKD. The CDR3 contains 16 residues. V shed 5 bases and J 0 bases; nucleotides not matched to a gene: 8. The CDR3, as DNA: TGTGCCATCAGTCCCGACAGGGGCGAAGACCAAGAGACCCAGTACTTC. This gives the protein CAISPDRGEDQETQYF.

The chain links TRBV4-3 to TRBJ2-7; D possibly matches TRBD1 or TRBD2 (5 bases each). Germline CDR1 and CDR2: LGHNA and YSLEER. This CDR3 comprises 15 residues. V was pared by 4 bases and J by 2 bases, with 15 bases between. The CDR3 region is CASSPVGENPYEQYF. CDR3 bases: TGCGCCAGCAGCCCCGTGGGGGAGAATCCCTACGAGCAGTACTTC.

Concerning this clone itself: The same CDR3 arises from other DNA sequences in this sample as well. This chain links TRBV9 with TRBJ2-3; TRBD1 might be the D (5 bases). The germline V gene encodes CDR1 SGDLS and CDR2 YYNGEE. V was trimmed by 0 bases and J by 3 bases, leaving 14 bases between them. The CDR3 covers 16 residues. The CDR3 DNA sequence: TGTGCCAGCAGCGTAGGCAGGGAAGTGGTAACAGATACGCAGTATTTT. Protein: CASSVGREVVTDTQYF.

The chain links TRBV27 to TRBJ2-1, with D perhaps matching TRBD1 or TRBD2 (5 bases each). V dropped 2 bases and J dropped 6 bases, with 14 bases sitting between them. CDR3 length: 15 amino acids. Germline V gene sequence: CDR1 MNHEY, CDR2 SMNVEV (reference sequence). CDR3 nucleotides: TGTGCCAGCAGTTTAGAGGGACGGATGATCAATGAGCAGTTCTTC. This codes for CASSLEGRMINEQFF.

The chain recombines TRBV28 with TRBJ2-5; 7 nucleotides line up with TRBD1. Trimming at V came to 1 base and at J to 2 bases, leaving 10 bases not matched to a gene. CDR3 length: 17 residues. Per the germline V gene, CDR1 is MDHEN and CDR2 is SYDVKM. As DNA, the CDR3 is TGTGCCAGCAGTTTATCCCCGGGACAGAGATATCAAGAGACCCAGTACTTC. As protein: CASSLSPGQRYQETQYF.

The chain is built from TRBV7-8 and TRBJ2-7; TRBD2 agrees at 10 bases. The V gene end was trimmed by 7 bases and the J gene end by 3 bases; junction bases not matched to a gene: 9. CDR3 length equals 15 residues. Germline CDR1 and CDR2: SGHVS and FQNEAQ. Here the CDR3 reads CASNGRGLADYEQYF. CDR3 nucleotide sequence: TGTGCCAGCAATGGGCGCGGACTAGCGGACTACGAGCAGTACTTC.

This chain uses TRBV2 with TRBJ2-1; TRBD2 aligns across 14 bases. The length of the CDR3 is 18 residues. V shed 4 bases and J 0 bases; nucleotides not matched to a gene: 5. Germline loops: CDR1 SNHLY, CDR2 FYNNEI. As DNA, the CDR3 is TGTGCCAGCAGTGGACTAGCGGGAGGGTTAAGCTCCTACAATGAGCAGTTCTTC. Translated: CASSGLAGGLSSYNEQFF.

The gene calls are TRBV29-1 and TRBJ1-1; D ambiguous. Germline V gives CDR1 SQVTM, CDR2 ANQGSEA. The CDR3 consists of 13 residues. Between the trimmed V and J ends, which lost 5 bases and 0 bases, there was a span of 10 bases. The CDR3 reads CSVPGSMNTEAFF. The CDR3, as DNA: TGCAGCGTTCCCGGGAGCATGAACACTGAAGCTTTCTTT.

The CDR3 loop reads CASSYARGNTEAFF. The CDR3 DNA sequence: TGCGCCAGCAGCTACGCCAGGGGGAACACTGAAGCTTTCTTT. V and J are TRBV5-1 and TRBJ1-1, with TRBD1 as a possible D gene (6 bases). Germline V CDR1 and CDR2: SGHRS, YFSETQ. The CDR3 covers 14 residues. The V end was cut by 3 bases, the J end by 1 base, with 10 bases between.

This chain links TRBV5-8 with TRBJ2-1; 11 bases align to TRBD1. Germline-derived CDR1 and CDR2 are SGHTS and YDEGEE. The length of the CDR3 is 15 residues. With V trimmed by 5 bases and J by 2 bases, 3 bases remained unmatched. The CDR3 region is CASSPDRGPYNEQFF. CDR3 nucleotide sequence: TGTGCCAGCAGTCCGGACAGGGGGCCCTACAATGAGCAGTTCTTC.

A remark on this clone: Other DNA sequences in this sample translate to the same CDR3. This chain joins TRBV6-6 and TRBJ2-7, with D hard to call. The germline CDR1 and CDR2 sequences are MNHNY and SVGAGI (reference sequence). The V end lost 0 bases, the J end lost 7 bases, and 4 bases lay between the germline ends. This CDR3 comprises 11 residues. The CDR3 loop reads CASSYSREQYF. In DNA form, the CDR3 reads TGTGCCAGCAGTTACTCACGGGAGCAGTACTTC.

The V call is TRBV27, the J call TRBJ2-7; possible D gene TRBD1, 6 bases. Trimming took off 6 bases at V and 3 bases at J, with 15 bases between the two ends. Germline assignment: CDR1 MNHEY and CDR2 SMNVEV (reference sequence). This CDR3 contains 14 residues. The DNA of the CDR3 is TGTGCCAGCAGCGATTCCGGGACACTCTACGAGCAGTACTTC. This gives the protein CASSDSGTLYEQYF.

The V gene is TRBV6-1, the J gene TRBJ2-1, with a possible D match to TRBD2 (5 bases). V lost 4 bases, J lost 6 bases, and 13 bases lay in between. The germline V gene has CDR1 MNHNS and CDR2 SASEGT. The CDR3 sequence is 14 residues long. CDR3 nucleotides: TGTGCCAGCAGTGTCCCCGGGAACTTCAATGAGCAGTTCTTC. The encoded protein is CASSVPGNFNEQFF.

The rearrangement joins TRBV5-6 to TRBJ2-4, with 10 positions matching TRBD1. The V segment lost 4 bases and the J segment 10 bases; nucleotides outside the gene matches: 11. Per germline, CDR1 SGHDT and CDR2 YYEEEE. CDR3 length: 15 residues. The CDR3 spells CASSPGTGVHRIQYF. The CDR3 coding sequence is TGTGCCAGCAGCCCTGGGACAGGGGTTCACCGGATTCAGTACTTC.

The chain couples TRBV19 to TRBJ1-2; TRBD1 matches 9 bases. The J segment lost 0 bases and the V segment lost 5 bases, leaving 16 bases of the junction unmatched. This CDR3 comprises 19 residues. The germline V gene encodes CDR1 LNHDA and CDR2 SQIVND (reference sequence). The CDR3 DNA reads as TGTGCCAGTAGTCCCCTATACCGGGACAGGGAACTCGCTAACTATGGCTACACCTTC. Protein product: CASSPLYRDRELANYGYTF.

The CDR3 DNA reads TGTGCCAGCAGCCCCATGGACAGGGGGGCTGGGGAGCAGTTCTTC. Translation: CASSPMDRGAGEQFF. The rearrangement links TRBV14 to TRBJ2-1, with TRBD1 matching 10 bases. Per germline, CDR1 SGHDN and CDR2 FVKESK. The CDR3 length is 15 residues. The J segment lost 10 bases and the V segment lost 4 bases, leaving 10 bases of the junction unmatched.

With regard to this clone: The same CDR3 can be traced to other DNA sequences in this sample. The chain carries TRBV28 and TRBJ1-1; D is unresolved. The V gene's germline CDR1 is MDHEN and CDR2 SYDVKM. V was clipped by 2 bases and J by 0 bases, with 4 bases between them. This CDR3 spans 13 amino acids. The CDR3: CASSLLVNTEAFF. The CDR3, as DNA: TGTGCCAGCAGTTTACTGGTGAACACTGAAGCTTTCTTT.

CDR3 bases: TGTGCCAGCAGCTTAATATCTAGCGAAATATACAATGAGCAGTTCTTC. Amino acids: CASSLISSEIYNEQFF. This chain connects TRBV7-9 to TRBJ2-1; TRBD2 might be the D (6 bases). Trimming removed 2 bases from V and 4 bases from J, with 15 bases in between. CDR1 is SEHNR, CDR2 FQNEAQ, per germline (reference sequence). The CDR3 consists of 16 residues.

This chain links TRBV19 with TRBJ2-1; D is tentatively TRBD1 or TRBD2 (5 bases each). The CDR3 is made up of 17 amino acids. Trimming took 0 bases from V and 4 from J, leaving 16 bases between them. CDR1 and CDR2 from the germline V gene are LNHDA and SQIVND (reference sequence). The CDR3 DNA reads TGTGCCAGTAGTATAGATCTCGAGGGGCTAGGATACAATGAGCAGTTCTTC. Protein: CASSIDLEGLGYNEQFF.